A single sample is the source of the 21 T cell receptor beta chains below, sequenced in a study of blood T cells in healthy people across ages. A sample-barcoded 5' primer and a J-beta primer mix were used in a second PCR of roughly 7 to 11 cycles. In TCRdb, the 5' RACE reads were re-called with MiXCR into one record per CDR3 protein. The sample gives 760,000 or so distinct CDR3 sequences, approximately 25% of which show up once; just under 9.5% is in the top ten. These data are also associated with another study on T cells of mothers and their children.

Sequenced: blood. Receptors originate from a boy aged 5-17 years in good health.

This clonotype has a handful of counts. This chain joins TRBV2 and TRBJ1-2; the match to TRBD1 covers 7 bases. V trimming: 10 bases; J trimming: 8 bases; junction bases outside the gene matches: 10. CDR3 length equals 12 residues. From germline, CDR1 is SNHLY and CDR2 FYNNEI. CDR3 region: CATNGETGGYTF. CDR3 nucleotides: TGTGCCACCAATGGGGAGACAGGGGGCTACACCTTC.

There are a few counts of this clonotype. V is TRBV5-1 and J is TRBJ2-5; D is unclear. This CDR3 is 17 amino acids long. Trimming removed 2 bases at V and 1 base at J, with 18 bases between. From germline, CDR1 is SGHRS and CDR2 YFSETQ. CDR3 sequence reads: CASSLGYIGTAQETQYF. CDR3 bases: TGCGCCAGCAGCTTAGGATATATTGGTACAGCCCAAGAGACCCAGTACTTC.

The V gene is TRBV7-9, the J gene TRBJ2-5; TRBD1 might be the D (6 bases). V gave up 4 bases and J gave up 2 bases, with 11 bases separating them. This CDR3 is 14 amino acids long. Germline CDR1 reads SEHNR; CDR2 reads FQNEAQ (reference sequence). The DNA for the CDR3 is TGTGCCAGCAGCTCCCGGGACAAGCAAGAGACCCAGTACTTC. Its protein product is CASSSRDKQETQYF.

This chain joins TRBV18 and TRBJ1-4; D remains unclear. CDR3 length equals 13 residues. V was clipped by 3 bases and J by 6 bases, with 8 bases between them. In germline, CDR1 is KGHSH, CDR2 LQKENI. In nucleotides, the CDR3 is TGTGCCAGCTCACCGAGGGTGGATGAAAAACTGTTTTTT. This encodes CASSPRVDEKLFF. Using reference TRBV18 and TRBJ1-4 for the parts outside the CDR3, the full variable domain is NAGVMQNPRHLVRRRGQEARLRCSPMKGHSHVYWYRQLPEEGLKFMVYLQKENIIDESGMPKERFSAEFPKEGPSILRIQQVVRGDSAAYFCASSPRVDEKLFFGSGTQLSVL.

This clonotype was found a few times. The CDR3 nucleotides are TGCAGTGCTTTGTTAGCGGGAGGCCACCTCGAGCAGTACTTC. Protein product: CSALLAGGHLEQYF. The chain combines TRBV20-1 with TRBJ2-7, with 10 bases matching TRBD2. The CDR3 is made up of 14 amino acids. With 5 bases clipped from V and 6 bases from J, the junction kept 10 bases outside the gene matches. Germline values: CDR1 DFQATT, CDR2 SNEGSKA (reference sequence).

The chain employs TRBV20-1 and TRBJ1-6; D is unresolved. The germline V and J ends were trimmed by 6 bases and 14 bases, with 14 bases remaining between them. Germline V lookup: CDR1 DFQATT, CDR2 SNEGSKA (reference sequence). The CDR3 spans 11 residues. CDR3 sequence (DNA): TGCAGTGCCCCCTCCGGCCGATCCCTCCACTTT. Amino acids: CSAPSGRSLHF.

The chain has TRBV5-1 and TRBJ2-1, with TRBD1 identical over 8 bases. Trimming removed 3 bases from V and 9 bases from J; junction bases left unmatched: 14. The CDR3 totals 16 residues. Germline V gene sequence: CDR1 SGHRS, CDR2 YFSETQ. CDR3 DNA: TGCGCCAGCAGCTCCTCCCGGACAGGGAATAGGAGTGAGCAGTTCTTC. Its translation is CASSSSRTGNRSEQFF.

The V gene is TRBV2, the J gene TRBJ1-2, with D perhaps matching TRBD1 (5 bases). The CDR3 loop spans 12 amino acids. Germline-derived CDR1 and CDR2 are SNHLY and FYNNEI. In DNA, the CDR3 is TGTGCGAGCTCGGGGGAAACCTATGGCTACACCTTC. It is translated as CASSGETYGYTF. Based on the CDR3 plus reference TRBV2 and TRBJ1-2, the full variable domain is EPEVTQTPSHQVTQMGQEVILRCVPISNHLYFYWYRQILGQKVEFLVSFYNNEISEKSEIFDDQFSVERPDGSNFTLKIRSTKLEDSAMYFCASSGETYGYTFGSGTRLTVV.

Many counts were recorded for this clonotype. The chain links TRBV29-1 to TRBJ2-5; D possibly corresponds to TRBD1 (5 bases). Trimming cost V 1 base and J 2 bases, with 14 bases left between them. Germline loops: CDR1 SQVTM, CDR2 ANQGSEA. The CDR3 extends over 15 amino acids. CDR3 in amino acids: CSVEGLGRGQETQYF. The CDR3 DNA is TGCAGCGTTGAAGGGTTGGGTAGGGGACAAGAGACCCAGTACTTC.

The rearrangement joins TRBV2 to TRBJ2-4; 8 bases are a match to TRBD1. The V gene end was trimmed by 8 bases and the J gene end by 5 bases; junction bases not matched to a gene: 11. This CDR3 contains 15 residues. Germline CDR1 and CDR2: SNHLY and FYNNEI. The CDR3 reads CASELTGDGENIQYF. CDR3 in DNA: TGTGCCAGCGAGTTGACAGGGGATGGCGAAAACATTCAGTACTTC. Based on the CDR3 plus reference TRBV2 and TRBJ2-4, the full variable domain is EPEVTQTPSHQVTQMGQEVILRCVPISNHLYFYWYRQILGQKVEFLVSFYNNEISEKSEIFDDQFSVERPDGSNFTLKIRSTKLEDSAMYFCASELTGDGENIQYFGAGTRLSVL.

This clonotype was observed a handful of times. The chain links TRBV10-3 to TRBJ1-2; TRBD1 might be the D (5 bases). The V end was cut by 3 bases, the J end by 1 base, with 12 bases between. The CDR3 is made up of 15 amino acids. CDR1 is ENHRY and CDR2 is SYGVKD in the germline V gene. CDR3 protein: CAISETDTLNYGYTF. The CDR3 DNA follows: TGTGCCATCAGTGAAACGGACACCCTTAACTATGGCTACACCTTC.

This clonotype was picked up a small number of times. The chain is built from TRBV18 and TRBJ2-3; 11 bases map to TRBD1. The CDR3 runs to 15 residues. Looked up from germline, CDR1 is KGHSH and CDR2 is LQKENI. V shed 2 bases, J shed 4 bases, and the junction held 2 bases outside the gene matches. The CDR3 is CASSPGTGGPDTQYF. CDR3 coding DNA: TGTGCCAGCTCACCAGGGACAGGGGGTCCAGATACGCAGTATTTT.

This clonotype showed up just a few times. This chain uses TRBV11-2 with TRBJ2-7; D possibly corresponds to TRBD1 (5 bases). CDR3 length: 12 residues. Trimming stripped 3 bases from V and 6 bases from J, with 9 bases between. The germline V gene has CDR1 SGHAT and CDR2 FQNNGV. The CDR3 nucleotides read TGTGCCAGCAGCTTCGGACACCCCGAGCAGTACTTC. This sequence encodes CASSFGHPEQYF.

This clonotype was detected a few times. The gene calls are TRBV7-9 and TRBJ2-3, with 7 nucleotides matching TRBD2. Losses at the gene ends were 3 bases for V and 1 base for J; bases not matched to a gene: 7. This CDR3 comprises 16 residues. Per the germline V gene, CDR1 is SEHNR and CDR2 is FQNEAQ (reference sequence). The CDR3 reads CASSFSSGKGTDTQYF. In DNA form, the CDR3 reads TGTGCCAGCAGCTTCTCGAGCGGGAAGGGCACAGATACGCAGTATTTT.

This chain links TRBV7-9 with TRBJ2-2; D might be TRBD2 (6 bases). Between the trimmed V and J ends, which lost 5 bases and 5 bases, there was a span of 12 bases. The CDR3 is 14 residues long. Germline assignment: CDR1 SEHNR and CDR2 FQNEAQ (reference sequence). The CDR3 reads CASSVWGGTGELFF. In nucleotides, the CDR3 is TGTGCCAGCAGCGTATGGGGAGGAACCGGGGAGCTGTTTTTT.

On this clonotype: A junction boundary mismatches the germline segment, possibly from a read error. The chain links TRBV29-1 to TRBJ2-7; 10 bases are shared with TRBD2. The CDR3 has 14 residues. The germline CDR1 and CDR2 sequences are SQVTM and ANQGSEA. CDR3 amino acids: CSVAGLAGDYEQCF. The CDR3 bases are TGCAGCGTTGCGGGTCTAGCGGGGGACTACGAGCAGTGCTTC.

This clonotype has only a few counts. The rearrangement links TRBV28 to TRBJ2-5; D gene unclear. The germline gives CDR1 MDHEN, CDR2 SYDVKM. The ends were cut back, 2 bases at V and 6 bases at J, with 10 bases in the middle. This CDR3 has 13 amino acids. The DNA for the CDR3 is TGTGCCAGCAGTTTAGGGCCCCTGAAGACCCAGTACTTC. This encodes CASSLGPLKTQYF.

This clonotype was counted only a few times. The V and J genes are TRBV5-1 and TRBJ2-2; tentative D call: TRBD1 (6 bases). The V end was cut by 0 bases, the J end by 7 bases, with 10 bases between. From germline, CDR1 is SGHRS and CDR2 YFSETQ. CDR3 length: 14 residues. CDR3 protein: CASSLAQGDGELFF. Here the CDR3 DNA reads TGCGCCAGCAGCTTGGCACAGGGTGACGGGGAGCTGTTTTTT.

The J gene is TRBJ2-1, the V gene TRBV12-3 or TRBV12-4; TRBD2 matches at 11 bases. V shed 5 bases, J shed 6 bases, and the junction held 6 bases outside the gene matches. CDR3 size: 15 residues. The CDR3 sequence: CASSPRTSGFNEQFF. In DNA form, the CDR3 reads TGTGCCAGCAGTCCCCGGACTAGCGGGTTCAATGAGCAGTTCTTC.

This clonotype was recorded a few times. The chain is built from TRBV29-1 and TRBJ1-2; D possibly corresponds to TRBD1 (5 bases). The CDR3 covers 11 residues. The germline V and J ends were trimmed by 8 bases and 5 bases, with 12 bases remaining between them. CDR1 is SQVTM and CDR2 is ANQGSEA in the germline V gene. CDR3 coding DNA: TGCAGCCTCGGGACGGATTATGGCTACACCTTC. This translates into CSLGTDYGYTF.

This rearrangement joins TRBV28 to TRBJ2-5; perhaps TRBD2 as D (6 bases). The CDR3 has 17 residues. Trimming pared 0 bases from V and 2 bases from J, leaving 16 bases between. Germline CDR1 and CDR2: MDHEN and SYDVKM. The CDR3 is CASSLWSGRNQQETQYF. In DNA form, the CDR3 reads TGTGCCAGCAGTTTATGGAGCGGGCGCAACCAACAAGAGACCCAGTACTTC.